This T cell receptor (beta chain) was recorded in a study of shared clonotypes between healthy human individuals. General study findings and limits: Investigators expected sequencing depth to affect clonotype sharing among donors.

The junction had 15 bases not matched to a gene; V was cut back by 5 bases and J by 4 bases. The germline V gene encodes CDR1 LNHDA and CDR2 SQIVND (reference sequence). This CDR3 is 17 amino acids long. As for this clone: The antigen remains undetermined.

In the original workflow: Junction-only sequences produced by ImmunoSEQ had no quality scores, so filtering differed. Libraries were prepared by immunoSEQ multiplex PCR; TCRdb keeps only in-frame clonotypes and omits some of them. That table furnishes V, J and clone size, whereas the DNA furnished D and trimming. This table has roughly 1,500,000 clones, 97% to 99% appearing once. This TCR was recovered from a man aged 25 to 45 in good health. This sequence joins TRBV19 and TRBJ2-3; 7 positions agree with TRBD1. Material: naive CD4+ T cells sorted from blood. The subset is: CD45RA+ positively selected. This CDR3 is CASSRTITGVVADTQYF. In DNA form, the CDR3 reads TGTGCCAGTAGTCGAACCATTACAGGGGTGGTGGCAGATACGCAGTATTTT.